What follows describes a single T cell receptor (beta chain). It has no known antigen specificity. No much larger clone exists at a distance of one base, and base qualities are not known. This entry is derived from a study of CD8 T cells in Susac syndrome (dated 2019 in TCRdb). In the study overall: Whether CD8+ T cell activation and differentiation in Susac syndrome was antigen driven was tested using repertoire sequencing. CD8+ T cell repertoire clonality was compared between eleven to twelve healthy donors, some 14 Susac syndrome patients and around 15 multiple sclerosis patients.

Peripheral blood CD8+ and CD4+ T cells from healthy donors, Susac syndrome patients and multiple sclerosis patients were profiled by high-throughput TCR beta sequencing. The multiple sclerosis controls were treatment-naive patients whose relapsing-remitting disease, either stable or active, fulfilled the revised McDonald criteria. Bulk CD8+ and CD4+ T cells were purified by magnetic negative isolation, while CD8+ TEMRA cells were enriched using FACS. Blood was collected in EDTA tubes and processed within 24 hours, with PBMCs isolated through density gradient centrifugation. PBMCs destined for TCR sequencing were cryopreserved in liquid nitrogen and later thawed in a 37 °C water bath. Purity of sorted or isolated CD4+, CD8+ and CD8+ TEMRA cells was at least 90%. RNA was extracted using the RNeasy kit, and about 0.5 to 1 ug of the RNA was reverse transcribed with random hexamers. The immunoSEQ multiplex PCR assay, which covers 54 Vbeta and 13 Jbeta segments, was used to amplify TCR beta CDR3 regions. PCR amplification bias was corrected by using a synthetic template baseline for primer optimization and computational correction. The authors processed their data as follows. Reads were annotated to V, D and J genes according to IMGT and were analyzed with immunoSEQ Analyzer, with only productive sequences retained. To calculate clonality, Shannon entropy was normalized by log2 of the number of productive unique sequences and then subtracted from one. For each patient and control, public and private clones were evaluated within the 100 most prevalent clones. Susac-specific clones were defined as absent from healthy and MS cohorts, some 1,000 published viral clones and other ImmuneACCESS disease sequences. The public reads were reanalyzed by TCRdb: fastp trimming at Q25, MiXCR alignment, in-frame beta chains only. All rows with the same CDR3 protein become a single entry with the most common DNA and genes. The V and J calls follow TCRdb's processing rather than the paper's. Within this sample are 100,000 to 150,000 distinct CDR3 sequences, with 85% to 95% of them counted one time only. The ten largest clonotypes hold approximately 0.3% of the sample.

The V end loses 10 bases and the J end loses 1 base, and a stretch of 16 bases separates them. CDR1 and CDR2 are read off the germline V gene as SNHLY and FYNNEI. From its cysteine to its phenylalanine, the CDR3 spans 14 amino acids. CDR3 DNA only is kept here, 42 bases in frame from base 1. Study-level results and caveats: The number of individuals in the TCR sequencing and HLA analysis was acknowledged as relatively small.

The receptor was derived from a human donor with multiple sclerosis. The chain is made from TRBV2 and TRBJ2-5; no D gene can be assigned with confidence. Sample: CD8+ T cells from PBMCs. The CDR3 corresponds to CATTHQAIQETQYF. In nucleotides, the sequence is TGTGCCACTACCCACCAGGCGATCCAAGAGACCCAGTACTTC.